This TCR beta chain was profiled in a study of T cell responses to AZD1222 COVID-19 vaccine. A single count supports this clone. Its antigen is not known. This table comes from immunoSEQ multiplex PCR, and its TCRdb copy is limited to in-frame clones, with some not included. The sample includes about 100,000 clones, over 90% seen only once; the top ten take 4% to 5.5%. The study's findings and limits: White British people made up most donors, females outnumbered males, and clonal diversity was possibly underestimated.

The sample consisted of peripheral blood, taken on day 0 of AZD1222 vaccination. The receptor was derived from an adult in good health.

The CDR3 here is CASSFEQGKAFF. The CDR3 DNA follows: TGTGCCAGCAGCTTTGAACAGGGGAAAGCTTTCTTT. The chain combines TRBV7-9 with TRBJ1-1, with 7 bases that match TRBD1. CDR3 length: 12 residues. Germline trimming cut 3 bases from V and 9 bases from J; bases unmatched to any gene: 4. Germline CDR1 reads SEHNR; CDR2 reads FQNEAQ (reference sequence).